Shown below are 27 T cell receptor beta chains from a single sample sequenced in a study of cytomegalovirus exposure and HLA in healthy donors. With 60 Vbeta and 13 Jbeta primers, the PCR was carried out. The protocol was immunoSEQ multiplex PCR, while the TCRdb copy is restricted to in-frame clones and leaves out a portion. The sample includes some 70,000 clones, more than 75% seen only once; the top ten take more than 2.5%. Sequenced: PBMCs. The receptors come from a man in his late teens or twenties in good health and CMV-seronegative.

Only a few counts were recorded for this clone. This rearrangement joins TRBV7-3 to TRBJ2-1; no firm D call. V lost 2 bases and J lost 5, with 4 bases in between. CDR1 is SGHTA and CDR2 is FQGTGA in the germline V gene. This CDR3 is built from 12 residues. The CDR3 loop reads CASSLSDNEQFF. As DNA, the CDR3 is TGTGCCAGCAGCTTATCTGACAATGAGCAGTTCTTC.

Of note for this clone: This specimen includes other DNA sequences encoding the same CDR3. The V call is TRBV7-6, the J call TRBJ2-3; TRBD2 aligns across 9 bases. This CDR3 is built from 16 residues. The ends lost 1 base at V and 1 base at J; junction bases unmatched: 3. CDR1 is SGHVS and CDR2 is FNYEAQ in the germline V gene. CDR3 DNA: TGTGCCAGCAGCTTAGGGGCGGGAGGGGGCACAGATACGCAGTATTTT. Its translation is CASSLGAGGGTDTQYF.

The rearrangement joins TRBV7-9 to TRBJ2-7, with 8 bases identical to TRBD1. Unmatched junction bases numbered 8, after V lost 0 bases and J lost 1 base. This CDR3 contains 17 residues. Germline loops: CDR1 SEHNR, CDR2 FQNEAQ (reference sequence). CDR3 loop: CASSLARQGAGSYEQYF. The CDR3 DNA is TGTGCCAGCAGCTTAGCGCGGCAGGGGGCTGGTTCCTACGAGCAGTACTTC.

The chain joins TRBV5-1 to TRBJ2-3; 7 positions match TRBD1. Germline trimming cut 3 bases from V and 0 bases from J; bases unmatched to any gene: 4. The CDR3 spans 15 residues. Germline CDR1 SGHRS, CDR2 YFSETQ. The CDR3 region is CASSSRDSSTDTQYF. The CDR3 DNA reads TGCGCCAGCAGCTCCCGGGACAGTAGCACAGATACGCAGTATTTT.

This sequence joins TRBV19 and TRBJ1-5; D uncertain. The CDR3 sequence is 16 residues long. The V end was cut by 5 bases, the J end by 0 bases, with 14 bases between. Per the germline V gene, CDR1 is LNHDA and CDR2 is SQIVND (reference sequence). This CDR3 is CASSARSSYSNQPQHF. The CDR3 DNA is TGTGCCAGTAGTGCGAGGTCCTCCTATAGCAATCAGCCCCAGCATTTT.

This clone was counted between two and nine times. J is TRBJ2-7 and V is TRBV6-4; D is unresolved. V was shortened by 7 bases and J by 6 bases, with 4 bases between the two germline ends. CDR1 and CDR2 from the germline V gene are MRHNA and SNTAGT. The CDR3 covers 9 residues. The CDR3 DNA is TGTGCCAGCATCAGCGAGCAGTACGTC. Protein sequence: CASISEQYV.

The V gene is TRBV9, the J gene TRBJ2-1, with TRBD2 matching over 9 bases. The CDR3 has 17 residues. The junction had 10 bases not matched to a gene; V was cut back by 3 bases and J by 3 bases. CDR1 is SGDLS, CDR2 YYNGEE, per germline. The CDR3 nucleotides read TGTGCCAGCAGCGCCCCCCGGCTAGCGGGAAACTACAATGAGCAGTTCTTC. This codes for CASSAPRLAGNYNEQFF.

The chain has TRBV5-1 and TRBJ1-4; the D gene is possibly TRBD1 (5 bases). V was pared by 2 bases and J by 3 bases, with 8 bases between. The CDR3 has 14 amino acids. Germline CDR1 and CDR2: SGHRS and YFSETQ. Written as DNA, the CDR3 is TGCGCCAGCAGCTTTCAGGGCCCTAATGAAAAACTGTTTTTT. Its protein is CASSFQGPNEKLFF.

In its sample, this clone was seen a few times. The V gene is TRBV2, the J gene TRBJ2-7; 8 bases fit TRBD1. The germline CDR1 and CDR2 sequences are SNHLY and FYNNEI. V was pared by 6 bases and J by 2 bases, with 6 bases of the junction left unmatched. There are 14 residues in the CDR3. The CDR3: CASRMDRAAYEQYF. The CDR3 region has the DNA TGTGCCAGCAGGATGGACAGGGCTGCCTACGAGCAGTACTTC.

A single count supports this clone. The chain joins TRBV19 to TRBJ2-5; 7 nucleotides agree with TRBD1. The V segment lost 4 bases and the J segment 2 bases; nucleotides outside the gene matches: 4. CDR1 and CDR2 from the germline V gene are LNHDA and SQIVND (reference sequence). There are 14 residues in the CDR3. CDR3 sequence: CASSTTTGQETQYF. The CDR3 DNA follows: TGTGCCAGTAGTACGACGACAGGGCAAGAGACCCAGTACTTC.

V usage is TRBV15 and J usage is TRBJ2-2; TRBD1 agrees at 7 bases. This CDR3 is built from 17 residues. CDR1 is LNHNV and CDR2 is YYDKDF in the germline V gene (reference sequence). J lost 4 bases, V lost 0 bases, and 8 bases had no gene match. CDR3 loop: CATSRDPAGTATGELFF. CDR3 in DNA: TGTGCCACCAGCAGAGATCCCGCCGGGACAGCCACCGGGGAGCTGTTTTTT.

This sequence joins TRBV5-1 and TRBJ2-7, with 9 nucleotides matching TRBD1. V trimming: 0 bases; J trimming: 4 bases; junction bases outside the gene matches: 5. The CDR3 sequence is 15 residues long. CDR1 is SGHRS, CDR2 YFSETQ, per germline. CDR3 residues: CASSLDLGQGYEQYF. DNA for the CDR3: TGCGCCAGCAGCTTGGATTTGGGACAGGGTTACGAGCAGTACTTC.

CDR3 amino acids: CASRQGWGGETQYF. The CDR3 DNA sequence: TGCGCCAGCAGACAGGGTTGGGGCGGAGAGACCCAGTACTTC. The V gene is TRBV4-1, the J gene TRBJ2-5, with D possibly TRBD1 on 6 matching bases. The CDR3 is 14 amino acids. Germline V gives CDR1 MGHRA, CDR2 YSYEKL. The V end was cut by 6 bases, the J end by 4 bases, with 15 bases between.

This CDR3 reads CASSPKGQGAITYNEQFF. In nucleotides, the CDR3 is TGTGCCAGCAGTCCGAAGGGACAGGGGGCGATTACCTACAATGAGCAGTTCTTC. The rearrangement joins TRBV28 to TRBJ2-1; 12 bases align to TRBD1. Looked up from germline, CDR1 is MDHEN and CDR2 is SYDVKM. The CDR3 is 18 residues long. V trimming: 5 bases; J trimming: 2 bases; junction bases outside the gene matches: 10.

The chain joins TRBV5-4 to TRBJ2-5; D perhaps matches TRBD1 (6 bases). The CDR3 consists of 17 residues. V lost 4 bases, J lost 3 bases, and 22 bases lay in between. Germline values: CDR1 SGHNT, CDR2 YYREEE (reference sequence). CDR3 DNA sequence: TGTGCCAGCAGCCCTGGTACTTTATCCAGGGGCGAAGAGACCCAGTACTTC. This gives the protein CASSPGTLSRGEETQYF.

This rearrangement joins TRBV29-1 to TRBJ2-1; TRBD2 agrees at 13 bases. V shed 7 bases and J 5 bases; nucleotides not matched to a gene: 2. This CDR3 spans 13 amino acids. CDR1 is SQVTM and CDR2 is ANQGSEA in the germline V gene. CDR3 sequence reads: CSAGTSGNNEQFF. In nucleotides, the CDR3 is TGCAGCGCTGGGACTAGCGGGAACAATGAGCAGTTCTTC.

J is TRBJ1-2 and V is TRBV5-4; 7 positions match TRBD1. Trimming cost V 1 base and J 4 bases; bases outside gene matches: 7. Germline CDR1 SGHNT, CDR2 YYREEE (reference sequence). This CDR3 has 15 residues. The CDR3 region is CASSLSNRGGYGYTF. CDR3 sequence (DNA): TGTGCCAGCAGCTTGAGCAACAGGGGAGGCTATGGCTACACCTTC.

The chain joins TRBV2 to TRBJ2-5; tentatively, D is TRBD2 (7 bases). CDR3 length equals 15 residues. CDR1 SNHLY and CDR2 FYNNEI come from the germline V gene. The germline V and J ends were trimmed by 6 bases and 5 bases, with 19 bases remaining between them. In DNA form, the CDR3 reads TGTGCCAGCAGCATTAGGGGGGGTGATCTGGAGACCCAGTACTTC. This gives the protein CASSIRGGDLETQYF.

The V and J genes are TRBV7-2 and TRBJ1-2; 7 nucleotides line up with TRBD1. The germline gives CDR1 SGHTA, CDR2 FQGNSA. V lost 4 bases to trimming and J lost 2 bases; unmatched junction nucleotides: 13. The CDR3 is made up of 17 amino acids. Written as DNA, the CDR3 is TGTGCCAGCAGCTCTAGCGGGGCGGACAGGTGGAACTATGGCTACACCTTC. Encoded protein: CASSSSGADRWNYGYTF.

V is TRBV18 and J is TRBJ2-1; a possible D gene is TRBD1 (6 bases). From germline, CDR1 is KGHSH and CDR2 LQKENI. The CDR3 runs to 16 residues. With 2 bases removed from V and 2 bases from J, the gap between germline ends came to 13 bases. The CDR3 spells CASSPSTGRAYNEQFF. The CDR3 bases are TGTGCCAGCTCACCATCGACAGGCCGGGCCTACAATGAGCAGTTCTTC.

Comments on this clone: Other DNA sequences from this sample encode an identical CDR3 as well. The chain is built from TRBV4-1 and TRBJ2-2, with TRBD2 matching 7 bases. V lost 4 bases to trimming and J lost 1 base; unmatched junction nucleotides: 3. Per germline, CDR1 MGHRA and CDR2 YSYEKL. This CDR3 has 15 amino acids. This CDR3 is CASSRLAGNTGELFF. The CDR3 region has the DNA TGCGCCAGCAGCCGACTAGCTGGGAACACCGGGGAGCTGTTTTTT.

The rearrangement uses TRBV7-9 and TRBJ2-7; TRBD2 is a possible D gene (7 bases). Trimming took 2 bases from V and 4 from J, leaving 18 bases between them. The CDR3 loop spans 16 amino acids. CDR1 SEHNR and CDR2 FQNEAQ come from the germline V gene (reference sequence). CDR3 DNA: TGTGCCAGCAGCTTAAGGGGGGGAGAGGGCTCGTACGAGCAGTACTTC. This gives the protein CASSLRGGEGSYEQYF.

This clone showed up just a few times. The chain uses TRBV6-5 and TRBJ1-1, with D possibly being TRBD1 (6 bases). The CDR3 is 15 residues long. The V end was cut by 2 bases, the J end by 1 base, with 11 bases between. The germline V gene has CDR1 MNHEY and CDR2 SVGAGI. The CDR3 protein is CASSYGLTGNTEAFF. The DNA of the CDR3 is TGTGCCAGCAGTTACGGCTTGACAGGGAACACTGAAGCTTTCTTT.

The chain combines TRBV28 with TRBJ2-2, with TRBD1 matching over 7 bases. Germline values: CDR1 MDHEN, CDR2 SYDVKM. The CDR3 totals 16 residues. The V and J ends lost 8 bases and 2 bases, in that order; junction bases with no gene match: 11. The CDR3 is CASQGTDQANTGELFF. The CDR3 coding sequence is TGTGCCAGCCAAGGGACAGATCAGGCTAACACCGGGGAGCTGTTTTTT.

V is TRBV7-9 and J is TRBJ1-1, with 7 bases matching TRBD1. The germline V gene has CDR1 SEHNR and CDR2 FQNEAQ (reference sequence). The CDR3 extends over 12 amino acids. CDR3 loop: CSGRQGLGEAFF. CDR3 coding DNA: TGTTCCGGGCGACAGGGACTAGGGGAAGCTTTCTTT. Complete variable domain (other parts from reference TRBV7-9 and TRBJ1-1): DTGVSQNPRHKITKRGQNVTFRCDPISEHNRLYWYRQTLGQGPEFLTYFQNEAQLEKSRLLSDRFSAERPKGSFSTLEIQRTEQGDSAMYLCSGRQGLGEAFFGQGTRLTVV.

CDR3 sequence (DNA): TGCGCCAGCAGCCCCTACTCCGACACTGAAGCTTTCTTT. It specifies CASSPYSDTEAFF. This chain joins TRBV5-1 and TRBJ1-1; D is unclear. Trimming shortened V by 4 bases and J by 3 bases, and 10 bases separated the two germline ends. Germline loops: CDR1 SGHRS, CDR2 YFSETQ. The CDR3 loop spans 13 amino acids. Based on the CDR3 plus reference TRBV5-1 and TRBJ1-1, the full variable domain is KAGVTQTPRYLIKTRGQQVTLSCSPISGHRSVSWYQQTPGQGLQFLFEYFSETQRNKGNFPGRFSGRQFSNSRSEMNVSTLELGDSALYLCASSPYSDTEAFFGQGTRLTVV.

The chain combines TRBV18 with TRBJ1-6, with D possibly being TRBD1 (6 bases). V shed 2 bases and J shed 6 bases, with 11 bases lying between them. Germline-derived CDR1 and CDR2 are KGHSH and LQKENI. The CDR3 is 15 amino acids. The CDR3 region is CASSPGQGGNSPLHF. In DNA, the CDR3 is TGTGCCAGCTCACCAGGGCAAGGGGGTAATTCACCCCTCCACTTT.